These T cell receptor beta chains were read from a single sample in a study of early T cells in non-severe SARS-CoV-2 infection. TCRdb re-called the 5' RACE reads through MiXCR, storing one row per CDR3 protein. The table lists about 67,000 distinct CDR3 sequences, under 14% of them singletons, with 3.8% in the top ten. The sample taken for sequencing was whole blood. The source is an adult who was a healthcare worker with PCR-confirmed SARS-CoV-2 infection or an uninfected control (not recorded which). Both conserved end residues are part of each CDR3. D genes are given only for firm matches. Not all rows give a size; the values are once, few, many and, for expanded clones, a class.

d_call: TRBD1; cdr3_length: 12; clone_size: many; j_call: TRBJ2-7; v_call: TRBV6-1; cdr3_nt: TGTGCCAGCAGGGGACAGAGCTACGAGCAGTACTTC; cdr3_aa: CASRGQSYEQYF
d_call: .; cdr3_length: 13; clone_size: few; j_call: TRBJ2-7; v_call: TRBV6-5; cdr3_nt: TGTGCCAGCAGTCCCCCCCTCGGGGGTAGTTGGCACTTC; cdr3_aa: CASSPPLGGSWHF
d_call: .; cdr3_length: 12; clone_size: .; j_call: TRBJ2-3; v_call: TRBV29-1; cdr3_nt: TGCAGCGTTGAAGAATTCACAGATACGCAGTATTTT; cdr3_aa: CSVEEFTDTQYF
d_call: .; cdr3_length: 15; clone_size: many; j_call: TRBJ2-1; v_call: TRBV4-1; cdr3_nt: TGCGCCAGCAGCCAAGATAGTACGGGCTACAATGAGCAGTTCTTC; cdr3_aa: CASSQDSTGYNEQFF
d_call: .; cdr3_length: 14; clone_size: many; j_call: TRBJ1-6; v_call: TRBV7-8; cdr3_nt: TGTGCCAGCAGCTTAGGGCAGGGGATTTCACCCCTCCACTTT; cdr3_aa: CASSLGQGISPLHF
d_call: TRBD1; cdr3_length: 16; clone_size: few; j_call: TRBJ1-6; v_call: TRBV19; cdr3_nt: TGTGCCAGTAGTATCGGGAAGACAGGGGAGAATTCACCCCTCCACTTT; cdr3_aa: CASSIGKTGENSPLHF
d_call: TRBD1; cdr3_length: 15; clone_size: many; j_call: TRBJ2-5; v_call: TRBV5-1; cdr3_nt: TGCGCCAGCAGACGGGACAGGGGGAGACAAGAGACCCAGTACTTC; cdr3_aa: CASRRDRGRQETQYF
d_call: .; cdr3_length: 13; clone_size: many; j_call: TRBJ2-5; v_call: TRBV5-1; cdr3_nt: TGCGCCAGCAGCTTGGCGCTCCAAGAGACCCAGTACTTC; cdr3_aa: CASSLALQETQYF
d_call: .; cdr3_length: 14; clone_size: many; j_call: TRBJ2-3; v_call: TRBV19; cdr3_nt: TGTGCCAGTAGTTGGGACTCCTTCACAGATACGCAGTATTTT; cdr3_aa: CASSWDSFTDTQYF
d_call: TRBD1; cdr3_length: 16; clone_size: .; j_call: TRBJ1-3; v_call: TRBV18; cdr3_nt: TGTGCCAGCTCAACCCTGGTCGGGACAGCGGACAACACCATATATTTT; cdr3_aa: CASSTLVGTADNTIYF
d_call: .; cdr3_length: 17; clone_size: .; j_call: TRBJ2-1; v_call: TRBV3-1; cdr3_nt: TGTGCCAGCAGCAATAGGGGACTCTCAAGCTCCTACAATGAGCAGTTCTTC; cdr3_aa: CASSNRGLSSSYNEQFF
d_call: TRBD1; cdr3_length: 15; clone_size: .; j_call: TRBJ2-7; v_call: TRBV27; cdr3_nt: TGTGCCAGCAGTATCTCAGGACAGGGGACGTACGAGCAGTATTTC; cdr3_aa: CASSISGQGTYEQYF
d_call: .; cdr3_length: 16; clone_size: many; j_call: TRBJ2-3; v_call: TRBV6-5; cdr3_nt: TGTGCCAGCAGTTACTCGGGGTACGGGAGCCCAGATACGCAGTATTTT; cdr3_aa: CASSYSGYGSPDTQYF
d_call: TRBD2; cdr3_length: 13; clone_size: few; j_call: TRBJ2-5; v_call: TRBV19; cdr3_nt: TGTGCCAGTACTGCGGGAGGGCCTGAGACCCAGTACTTC; cdr3_aa: CASTAGGPETQYF